These T cell receptor beta chains were read from a single sample in a study of T cell responses to AZD1222 COVID-19 vaccine. Assay used: immunoSEQ multiplex PCR; TCRdb lists only in-frame clones, some missing. Of 95,000 to 100,000 clones in the sample, roughly nine tenths were seen once. Sequenced here: peripheral blood, sampled on day 0 of AZD1222 vaccination. Receptors were obtained from an adult in good health. Each CDR3 is given with its conserved first and last residue. Fields, in order: clone size, J gene, V gene, D gene, CDR3 length, CDR3 DNA, CDR3 protein. The D gene is left open where the match is weak. Clone size is not always given. Where it is, it says once, few, many or a class for expanded clones.

clone size: few
J gene: TRBJ1-1
V gene: TRBV12-3/TRBV12-4
D gene: NA
CDR3 length: 13
CDR3 DNA: TGTGCCAGCTTGGAACATTCGAACACTGAAGCTTTCTTT
CDR3 protein: CASLEHSNTEAFF

clone size: NA
J gene: TRBJ2-3
V gene: TRBV28
D gene: NA
CDR3 length: 17
CDR3 DNA: TGTGCCAGCAGTTTCTGGGAAGATGACATTAGCACAGATACGCAGTATTTT
CDR3 protein: CASSFWEDDISTDTQYF

clone size: few
J gene: TRBJ1-6
V gene: TRBV11-2
D gene: NA
CDR3 length: 15
CDR3 DNA: TGTGCCAGCAGCCCTGTCCTCGGCGCTAATTCACCCCTCCACTTT
CDR3 protein: CASSPVLGANSPLHF

clone size: NA
J gene: TRBJ2-3
V gene: TRBV7-9
D gene: NA
CDR3 length: 15
CDR3 DNA: TGTGCCAGCAGCCAGCAACAGGGTAGGGAGGATACGCAGTATTTT
CDR3 protein: CASSQQQGREDTQYF

clone size: NA
J gene: TRBJ1-3
V gene: TRBV3-1/TRBV3-2
D gene: NA
CDR3 length: 15
CDR3 DNA: TGTGCCAGCAGCCACCCCTTAAGCTCTGGAAACACCATATATTTT
CDR3 protein: CASSHPLSSGNTIYF

clone size: NA
J gene: TRBJ1-4
V gene: TRBV28
D gene: NA
CDR3 length: 14
CDR3 DNA: TGTGCCAGCAGGTCGGGAGTTAATAATGAAAAACTGTTTTTT
CDR3 protein: CASRSGVNNEKLFF

clone size: NA
J gene: TRBJ2-7
V gene: TRBV5-1
D gene: NA
CDR3 length: 14
CDR3 DNA: TGCGCCAGCAGCTTGGTACGCCAGGGAAACGAGCAGTACTTC
CDR3 protein: CASSLVRQGNEQYF

clone size: NA
J gene: TRBJ2-1
V gene: TRBV24-1
D gene: NA
CDR3 length: 16
CDR3 DNA: TGTGCCACCAGTGATCATGACGGGAGCTCCTACAATGAGCAGTTCTTC
CDR3 protein: CATSDHDGSSYNEQFF

clone size: NA
J gene: TRBJ2-5
V gene: TRBV18
D gene: TRBD2
CDR3 length: 16
CDR3 DNA: TGTGCCAGCTCACCCCCCGGACTAGAGACCCAAGAGACCCAGTACTTC
CDR3 protein: CASSPPGLETQETQYF

clone size: NA
J gene: TRBJ2-5
V gene: TRBV29-1
D gene: NA
CDR3 length: 13
CDR3 DNA: TGCAGCGTTGTTCGCGCCGTAGAAGAGACCCAGTACTTC
CDR3 protein: CSVVRAVEETQYF

clone size: NA
J gene: TRBJ1-5
V gene: TRBV30
D gene: NA
CDR3 length: 13
CDR3 DNA: TGTGCCTGGAGTTCAAGGGAGGATCAGCCCCAGCATTTT
CDR3 protein: CAWSSREDQPQHF

clone size: NA
J gene: TRBJ2-2
V gene: TRBV10-1
D gene: NA
CDR3 length: 12
CDR3 DNA: TGCGCCAGCAGTGCCTCGGACCTGGAGCTGTTTTTT
CDR3 protein: CASSASDLELFF

clone size: NA
J gene: TRBJ1-1
V gene: TRBV29-1
D gene: NA
CDR3 length: 11
CDR3 DNA: TGCAGCGTAGGGTCGAACACTGAAGCTTTCTTT
CDR3 protein: CSVGSNTEAFF

clone size: NA
J gene: TRBJ1-1
V gene: TRBV7-3
D gene: NA
CDR3 length: 13
CDR3 DNA: TGTGCCAGCAGCTCCCGGACTGGGGCTGAAGCTTTCTTT
CDR3 protein: CASSSRTGAEAFF

clone size: NA
J gene: TRBJ2-7
V gene: TRBV2
D gene: TRBD2
CDR3 length: 13
CDR3 DNA: TGTGCCAGCAGGATGGGGAGGGTGGAAGAGCAGTACTTC
CDR3 protein: CASRMGRVEEQYF

clone size: NA
J gene: TRBJ1-1
V gene: TRBV7-8
D gene: NA
CDR3 length: 14
CDR3 DNA: TGTGCCAGCAGTCCTGGACACTTGAACACTGAAGCTTTCTTT
CDR3 protein: CASSPGHLNTEAFF

clone size: NA
J gene: TRBJ2-5
V gene: TRBV18
D gene: TRBD2
CDR3 length: 13
CDR3 DNA: TGTGCCAGCTCACCACGCGGGAGAGAGACCCAGTACTTC
CDR3 protein: CASSPRGRETQYF

clone size: NA
J gene: TRBJ2-1
V gene: TRBV5-4
D gene: TRBD2
CDR3 length: 15
CDR3 DNA: TGTGCCAGCAGCTTGGAGCGGGAGTCGTACAATGAGCAGTTCTTC
CDR3 protein: CASSLERESYNEQFF

clone size: NA
J gene: TRBJ2-7
V gene: TRBV5-1
D gene: TRBD2
CDR3 length: 15
CDR3 DNA: TGCGCCAGCAGCTCGCTAGCGGGAGATCGCTACGAGCAGTACTTC
CDR3 protein: CASSSLAGDRYEQYF

clone size: NA
J gene: TRBJ1-1
V gene: TRBV7-9
D gene: NA
CDR3 length: 12
CDR3 DNA: TGTGCCAGCAGCTCCGGAGTAACTGAAGCTTTCTTT
CDR3 protein: CASSSGVTEAFF

clone size: NA
J gene: TRBJ1-1
V gene: TRBV29-1
D gene: NA
CDR3 length: 12
CDR3 DNA: TGCAGCGTTGACCCCGGCGCAACTGAAGCTTTCTTT
CDR3 protein: CSVDPGATEAFF

clone size: NA
J gene: TRBJ1-6
V gene: TRBV4-2
D gene: TRBD1
CDR3 length: 19
CDR3 DNA: TGTGCCAGCAGCCAAGTTAGGGGGACAGGGGGCTATTATAATTCACCCCTCCACTTT
CDR3 protein: CASSQVRGTGGYYNSPLHF

clone size: once
J gene: TRBJ1-2
V gene: TRBV6-5
D gene: TRBD1
CDR3 length: 14
CDR3 DNA: TGTGCCAGCAGTTCGGACAGGCCCTGGCGGGGCTACACCTTC
CDR3 protein: CASSSDRPWRGYTF

clone size: NA
J gene: TRBJ2-6
V gene: TRBV5-8
D gene: NA
CDR3 length: 13
CDR3 DNA: TGTGCCAGCAGACGCTCTGGGGCCAACGTCCTGACTTTC
CDR3 protein: CASRRSGANVLTF

clone size: NA
J gene: TRBJ1-5
V gene: TRBV19
D gene: NA
CDR3 length: 16
CDR3 DNA: TGTGCCAGTAGTATCATGGGGGGGCCGGGTAATCAGCCCCAGCATTTT
CDR3 protein: CASSIMGGPGNQPQHF

clone size: NA
J gene: TRBJ1-5
V gene: TRBV19
D gene: NA
CDR3 length: 14
CDR3 DNA: TGTGCCAGTTCCTTAGGTTACAGAAGTCAGCCCCAGCATTTT
CDR3 protein: CASSLGYRSQPQHF

clone size: NA
J gene: TRBJ2-3
V gene: TRBV5-4
D gene: TRBD2
CDR3 length: 15
CDR3 DNA: TGTGCCAGCAGCACGACTAGCGGGAGTCGAGATACGCAGTATTTT
CDR3 protein: CASSTTSGSRDTQYF

clone size: NA
J gene: TRBJ2-5
V gene: TRBV30
D gene: TRBD2
CDR3 length: 16
CDR3 DNA: TGTGCCTGGAAATCGGGACTAGACCGGGTGAGAGAGACCCAGTACTTC
CDR3 protein: CAWKSGLDRVRETQYF

clone size: once
J gene: TRBJ1-2
V gene: TRBV6-5
D gene: NA
CDR3 length: 15
CDR3 DNA: TGTGCCAGCAGTTACCCCAGGGGAGATAACTATGGCTACACCTTC
CDR3 protein: CASSYPRGDNYGYTF

clone size: NA
J gene: TRBJ2-1
V gene: TRBV7-2
D gene: NA
CDR3 length: 14
CDR3 DNA: TGTGCCAGCAGCTTAGTCGATAGGGGTAGGGAGCAGTTCTTC
CDR3 protein: CASSLVDRGREQFF

clone size: once
J gene: TRBJ2-1
V gene: TRBV14
D gene: NA
CDR3 length: 15
CDR3 DNA: TGTGCCAAATGGTACGGGACCCGCCAGGACAATGAGCAGTTCTTC
CDR3 protein: CAKWYGTRQDNEQFF